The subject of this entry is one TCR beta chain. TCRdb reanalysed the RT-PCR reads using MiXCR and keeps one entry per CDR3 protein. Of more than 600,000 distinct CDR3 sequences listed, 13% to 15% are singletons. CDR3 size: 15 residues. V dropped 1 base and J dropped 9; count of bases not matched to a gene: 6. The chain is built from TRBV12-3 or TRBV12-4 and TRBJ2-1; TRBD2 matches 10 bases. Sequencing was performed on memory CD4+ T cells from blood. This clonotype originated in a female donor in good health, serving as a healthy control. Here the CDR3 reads CASSLGAGGPSEQFF. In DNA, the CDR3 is TGTGCCAGCAGTTTAGGAGCGGGGGGGCCTAGTGAGCAGTTCTTC.